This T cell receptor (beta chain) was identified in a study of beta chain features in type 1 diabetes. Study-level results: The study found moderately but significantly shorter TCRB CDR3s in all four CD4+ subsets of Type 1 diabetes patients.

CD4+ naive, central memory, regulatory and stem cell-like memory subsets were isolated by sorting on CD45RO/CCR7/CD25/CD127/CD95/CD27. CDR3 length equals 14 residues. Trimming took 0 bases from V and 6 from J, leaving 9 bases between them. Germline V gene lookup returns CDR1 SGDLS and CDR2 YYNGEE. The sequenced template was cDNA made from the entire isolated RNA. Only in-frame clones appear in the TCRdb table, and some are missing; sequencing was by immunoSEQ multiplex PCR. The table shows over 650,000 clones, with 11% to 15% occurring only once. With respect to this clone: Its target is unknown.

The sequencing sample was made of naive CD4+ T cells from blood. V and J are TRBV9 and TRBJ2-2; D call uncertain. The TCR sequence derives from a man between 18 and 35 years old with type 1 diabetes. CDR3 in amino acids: CASSVVSEPGELFF. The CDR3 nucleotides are TGTGCCAGCAGCGTAGTGTCGGAACCCGGGGAGCTGTTTTTT.